This T cell receptor beta chain was profiled in a study of T-cell memory formation after mild COVID-19. TCRdb itself ran the 5' RACE reads through MiXCR, one entry per CDR3 protein. Of 350,000 to 500,000 distinct CDR3 sequences detected, about 22% appear once; the ten largest clones hold under 15%. V gave up 8 bases and J gave up 5 bases; unmatched junction bases: 8. There are 14 residues in the CDR3. Only a few counts were recorded for this clonotype. Sequencing was performed on PBMCs or a T cell subset sorted from them (not recorded which). The V and J genes are TRBV12-3 or TRBV12-4 and TRBJ2-5; 10 nucleotides agree with TRBD1. This TCR was recovered from an adult woman who had mild COVID-19 (a few samples of this study predate the infection). Cell type and time point are not known. CDR3: CASRETGGAETQYF. CDR3 DNA: TGTGCCAGCCGAGAGACAGGGGGCGCCGAGACCCAGTACTTC.